The rows below give T cell receptor beta chains drawn from one sample of a study of shared T cell receptors in the human thymus. TCRdb keeps only in-frame clones here, not all; method: immunoSEQ multiplex PCR. The sample consists of hundreds of thousands of clones, around 87% of them appearing once. These same data were also listed under a study on human thymus T cells.

Input material: thymocytes. These receptors came from a boy less than two years old with a congenital heart defect. CDR3s leave out the opening cysteine and the closing phenylalanine or tryptophan. The order of the fields is J gene, D gene, V gene, CDR3 protein. D genes are given only for firm matches.

J: TRBJ2-3; D: TRBD2; V: TRBV28; CDR3: ASSSWTSTQY
J: TRBJ1-1; D: NA; V: TRBV28; CDR3: ASKNNPNTEAF
J: TRBJ1-6; D: TRBD1; V: TRBV6-1; CDR3: ASSEAMTGVPNSPLH
J: TRBJ2-4; D: NA; V: TRBV10-3; CDR3: AISEEAPLAKNIQY
J: TRBJ2-5; D: NA; V: TRBV5-1; CDR3: ASSLARRDLKTQY
J: TRBJ2-3; D: TRBD2; V: TRBV2; CDR3: ASSVTPGLAGHTDTQY
J: TRBJ2-5; D: TRBD1; V: TRBV28; CDR3: ASRTEGTASQETQY
J: TRBJ2-1; D: NA; V: TRBV4-3; CDR3: ASSQEWDFPLSYNEQF
J: TRBJ1-1; D: NA; V: TRBV12-5; CDR3: ASLGPGVEAF
J: TRBJ2-1; D: TRBD2; V: TRBV9; CDR3: ASAPETSGSYNEQF
J: TRBJ1-2; D: NA; V: TRBV28; CDR3: ASSIWAGNNYGYT
J: TRBJ2-3; D: TRBD2; V: TRBV7-9; CDR3: ASSLPTSGRTDTQY
J: TRBJ1-1; D: NA; V: TRBV15; CDR3: ATSTDMTNTEAF
J: TRBJ2-1; D: TRBD2; V: TRBV4-3; CDR3: ASSQGRPSGRFGEQF
J: TRBJ1-3; D: NA; V: TRBV20-1; CDR3: SASCGNTIY
J: TRBJ2-3; D: TRBD2; V: TRBV5-6; CDR3: ASSFVASGSRAQY
J: TRBJ1-1; D: NA; V: TRBV6-4; CDR3: ASSEQGNTEAF
J: TRBJ1-1; D: NA; V: TRBV19; CDR3: ASSNESLNTEAF
J: TRBJ2-7; D: NA; V: TRBV5-1; CDR3: ASKQTDSLYEQC